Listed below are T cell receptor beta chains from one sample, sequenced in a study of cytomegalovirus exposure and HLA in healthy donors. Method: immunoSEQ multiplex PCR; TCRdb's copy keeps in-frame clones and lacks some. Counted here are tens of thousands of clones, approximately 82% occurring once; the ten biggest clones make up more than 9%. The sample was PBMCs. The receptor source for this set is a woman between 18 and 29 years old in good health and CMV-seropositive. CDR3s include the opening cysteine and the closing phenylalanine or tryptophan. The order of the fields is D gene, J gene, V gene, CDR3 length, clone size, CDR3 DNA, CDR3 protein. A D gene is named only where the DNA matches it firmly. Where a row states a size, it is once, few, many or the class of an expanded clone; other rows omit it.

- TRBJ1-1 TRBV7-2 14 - TGTGCCAGCAGCGCTCGACAGCAGAACACTGAAGCTTTCTTT CASSARQQNTEAFF
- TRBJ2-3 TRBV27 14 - TGTGCCAGCAGTCGACTGGGTTCCACAGATACGCAGTATTTT CASSRLGSTDTQYF
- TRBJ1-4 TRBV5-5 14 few TGTGCCAGCAGCTTGGAAGCGAGGAGTGAAAAACTGTTTTTT CASSLEARSEKLFF
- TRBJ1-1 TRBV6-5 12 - TGTGCCAGCAGTTTTTCGGGAAGTGAAGCTTTCTTT CASSFSGSEAFF
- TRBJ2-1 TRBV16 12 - TGTGCCAGCAGCCAAACTATCAATGAGCAGTTCTTC CASSQTINEQFF
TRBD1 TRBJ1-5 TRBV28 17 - TGTGCCAGCAGATTTCCTGGACAGGGGGTTAAAAAGGAGCCCCAGCATTTT CASRFPGQGVKKEPQHF
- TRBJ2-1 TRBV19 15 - TGTGCCAGTAGTATAGACCAGCGCAGTCGGAATGAGCAGTTCTTC CASSIDQRSRNEQFF
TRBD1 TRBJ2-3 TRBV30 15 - TGTGCCTGGAGTGCCGCGGGACAGGGCACAGATACGCAGTATTTT CAWSAAGQGTDTQYF
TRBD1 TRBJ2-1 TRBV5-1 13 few TGCGCCAGCAGCTTGTATCAGGGGGATGAGCAGTTCTTC CASSLYQGDEQFF
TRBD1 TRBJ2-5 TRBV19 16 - TGTGCCAGTAGCCCTATGGGACAGGGATCGCAAGAGACCCAGTACTTC CASSPMGQGSQETQYF
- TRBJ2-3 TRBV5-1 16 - TGCGCCAGCAGCTATTCCTCTAGCGCCATCACAGATACGCAGTATTTT CASSYSSSAITDTQYF
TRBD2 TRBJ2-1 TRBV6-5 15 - TGTGCCAGCAGTTACGGACTAGCGGGTAACAATGAGCAGTTCTTC CASSYGLAGNNEQFF
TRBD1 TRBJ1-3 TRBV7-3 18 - TGTGCCAGCAGCTTAAGGGCCCGGGGACAGGGGAAAGGAAACACCATATATTTT CASSLRARGQGKGNTIYF
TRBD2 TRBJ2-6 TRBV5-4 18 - TGTGCCAGCAGCTTGCCCCTAGCGGGGGTCTCTGGGGCCAACGTCCTGACTTTC CASSLPLAGVSGANVLTF
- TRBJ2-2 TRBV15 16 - TGTGCCACCAGCAGGTTAGCAGAAACCAACACCGGGGAGCTGTTTTTT CATSRLAETNTGELFF
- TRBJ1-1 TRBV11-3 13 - TGTGCCAGCAGCTTGGGGCCTAACACTGAAGCTTTCTTT CASSLGPNTEAFF
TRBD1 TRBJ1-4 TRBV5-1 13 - TGCGCCAGCAGCGGAGGGGGCGAGTCAAGACTGTTTTTT CASSGGGESRLFF
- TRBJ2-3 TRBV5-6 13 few TGTGCCAGCAGCTTGCCTGCACAGAATACGCAGTATTTT CASSLPAQNTQYF
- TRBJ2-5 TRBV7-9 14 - TGTGCCAGCAGCGGTTCCGGGACACAAGAGACCCAGTACTTC CASSGSGTQETQYF
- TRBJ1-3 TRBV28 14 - TGTGCCAGCATCCCCCAGGGGACTGGAAACACCATATATTTT CASIPQGTGNTIYF
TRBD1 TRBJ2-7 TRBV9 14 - TGTGCCAGCAGCTCCCGGGACAGAGCCTACGAGCAGTACTTC CASSSRDRAYEQYF
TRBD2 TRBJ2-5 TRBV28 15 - TGTGCCAGCAGCCTGACTAGCGGTGGGCAAGAGACCCAGTACTTC CASSLTSGGQETQYF
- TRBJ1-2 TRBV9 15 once TGTGCCAGCAGCGTAGGATCCGGGGGGAACTATGGCTACACCTTC CASSVGSGGNYGYTF
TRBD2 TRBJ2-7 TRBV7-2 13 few TGTGCCAGCGGGCGGGGGGGCCCCTACGAGCAGTACTTC CASGRGGPYEQYF
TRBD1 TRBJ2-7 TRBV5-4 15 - TGTGCCAGCAGCCCTTCGGGGACAGCAAACTACGAGCAGTACTTC CASSPSGTANYEQYF
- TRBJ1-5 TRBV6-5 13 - TGTGCCAGCAGTCAGGGGTACACTCAGCCCCAGCATTTT CASSQGYTQPQHF
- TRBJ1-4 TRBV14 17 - TGTGCCAGCAGCCAAGATCGCGGCGGGGGCCGAAGTGAAAAACTGTTTTTT CASSQDRGGGRSEKLFF
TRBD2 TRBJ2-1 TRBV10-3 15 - TGTGCCATCAGGGGAACTAGCGGGAGACCCAATGAGCAGTTCTTC CAIRGTSGRPNEQFF
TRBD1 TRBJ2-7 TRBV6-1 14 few TGTGCCAGCAGTGAAGGGACAGGGCCCTACGAGCAGTACTTC CASSEGTGPYEQYF
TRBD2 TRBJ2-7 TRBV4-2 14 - TGTGCCAGCAGCGATTTAGCGGGAGGGGGGGAGCAGTACTTC CASSDLAGGGEQYF
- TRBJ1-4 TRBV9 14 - TGTGCCAGCAGCGTAGGTCGGGTTGGGGAAAAACTGTTTTTT CASSVGRVGEKLFF
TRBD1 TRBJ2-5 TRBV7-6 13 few TGTGCCACTGGACAGGGGGCATTTGAGACCCAGTACTTC CATGQGAFETQYF
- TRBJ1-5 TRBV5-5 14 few TGTGCCAGCAGCTTGGCGGGGGGCAATCAGCCCCAGCATTTT CASSLAGGNQPQHF
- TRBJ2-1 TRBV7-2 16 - TGTGCCAGCAGCCCTAGGGGGGGAGTAGCCTACAATGAGCAGTTCTTC CASSPRGGVAYNEQFF
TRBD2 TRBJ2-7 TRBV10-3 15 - TGTGCCATCAGTGACGCCGGGACTAACTCCTACGAGCAGTACTTC CAISDAGTNSYEQYF
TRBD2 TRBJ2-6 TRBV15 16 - TGTGCCACCAGCAGTGGGGGGGTGGCTGGGGCCAACGTCCTGACTTTC CATSSGGVAGANVLTF
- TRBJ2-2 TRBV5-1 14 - TGCGCCAGCAGCTTGCGTTCCAACACCGGGGAGCTGTTTTTT CASSLRSNTGELFF
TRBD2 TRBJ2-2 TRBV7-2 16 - TGTGCCAGCAGCCAGCTAGCGGGATGGAGCACCGGGGAGCTGTTTTTT CASSQLAGWSTGELFF
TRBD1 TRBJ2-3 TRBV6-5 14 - TGTGCCAGCAGCTTACAGGGGGTCACAGATACGCAGTATTTT CASSLQGVTDTQYF
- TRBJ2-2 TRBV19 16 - TGTGCCAGTAGTAATTACCGGGCCCCCGGGGCCGGGGAGCTGTTTTTT CASSNYRAPGAGELFF
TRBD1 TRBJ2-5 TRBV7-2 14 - TGTGCCAGCAGCTTGGCCGGGACAGGGTGGACCCAGTACTTC CASSLAGTGWTQYF
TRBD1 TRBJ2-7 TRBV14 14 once TGTGCCAGCAGCCCACACAGGGGCCCCTACGAGCAGTACTTC CASSPHRGPYEQYF
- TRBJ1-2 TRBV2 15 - TGTGCCAGCAGTGTATCCTCGGGGTGGAACTATGGCTACACCTTC CASSVSSGWNYGYTF
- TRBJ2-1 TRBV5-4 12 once TGTGCCAGCAGCTACGACAGAGATGAGCAGTTCTTC CASSYDRDEQFF
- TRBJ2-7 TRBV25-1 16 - TGTGCCAGCAGTGACTCCGACAGGACCAGGTTCTACGAGCAGTACTTC CASSDSDRTRFYEQYF
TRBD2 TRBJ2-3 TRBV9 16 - TGTGCCAGCAGCGAAGGGACTAGCGGAACTACAGATACGCAGTATTTT CASSEGTSGTTDTQYF
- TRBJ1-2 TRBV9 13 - TGTGCCAGCAGCCTCCAGGGCAACTATGGCTACACCTTC CASSLQGNYGYTF
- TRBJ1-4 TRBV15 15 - TGTGCCACCAGCAGAGCCCGGGACTTAATTGAAAAACTGTTTTTT CATSRARDLIEKLFF
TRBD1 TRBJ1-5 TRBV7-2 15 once TGTGCCAGCAGCTTGGACAGGGGGAGTAATCAGCCCCAGCATTTT CASSLDRGSNQPQHF
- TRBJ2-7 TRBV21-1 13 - TGTGCCTGGCAGTGGGGCGCCTCCTACGAGCAGTACTTC CAWQWGASYEQYF
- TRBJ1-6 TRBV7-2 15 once TGTGCCAGCAGCCCACCAGGGTTGTCGTATTCACCCCTCCACTTT CASSPPGLSYSPLHF